This T cell receptor beta chain is drawn from a study of CDR3 diversity in severe acne. Trimming removed 4 bases from V and 2 bases from J, with 9 bases in between. Germline V CDR1 and CDR2: DFQATT, SNEGSKA (reference sequence). The CDR3 runs to 13 residues. This clonotype was recorded at least ten times. TCRdb recomputed calls from the PCR reads with MiXCR, one row per CDR3 protein. Among roughly 100,000 distinct CDR3 sequences listed, about half were seen once. The sequence was collected from a male donor with acne. What was sequenced was blood. The V and J genes are TRBV20-1 and TRBJ1-5; D uncertain. The CDR3 DNA sequence: TGCAGTGCTACCGAGCCGGGCAATCAGCCCCAGCATTTT. Its translation is CSATEPGNQPQHF.